This T cell receptor (beta chain) was recovered during a study of cytomegalovirus exposure and HLA in healthy donors. Study context: Prior work identified around 120 million unique TCR beta sequences in some 180 million T cells. Overall study findings and caveats: Productive rates of about 87% or about 30% were seen for most TCR beta V segments in an earlier analysis.

This clone came up a few times. The antigen remains unidentified. Healthy bone marrow donors made up the cohort. The CDR3 covers 14 residues. Germline CDR1 reads LNHDA; CDR2 reads SQIVND (reference sequence). V lost 7 bases and J lost 4, with 11 bases in between. A multiplex PCR was run with 60 Vbeta primers and 13 Jbeta primers. Profiling relied on immunoSEQ multiplex PCR, and the TCRdb table lists in-frame clones only, not all of them. The repertoire holds over 100,000 clones, with roughly 9.6% as singletons. The TCR sequence derives from a middle-aged woman in good health and CMV-seropositive. The sequencing sample was made of PBMCs. The V gene is TRBV19, the J gene TRBJ2-6, with D tentatively TRBD1 (6 bases). CDR3 sequence (DNA): TGTGCCAGTAATACAGGGACCGGGGCCAACGTCCTGACTTTC. Its protein product is CASNTGTGANVLTF.